Listed below are T cell receptor beta chains from one sample, sequenced in a study of human T cells and chemical hapten exposure. TCRdb reprocessed the RACE reads with MiXCR, giving one entry per CDR3 protein. The sample yields some 70,000 distinct CDR3 sequences, roughly 9.8% seen once. This specimen was whole blood, taken in connection with sensitization to the hapten diphenylcyclopropenone (DPC). The receptor set was obtained from a woman in her fifties or sixties with alopecia areata. Some clones in this sample may be carry-over from other donors' samples. The conserved cysteine and the conserved F or W are not part of the CDR3 here. A D gene is named only where the DNA matches it firmly.

v_call: TRBV29-1
d_call: .
cdr3_aa: SVVTGGAGELF

v_call: TRBV18
d_call: TRBD1
cdr3_aa: ASSPLTGGGNEQF

v_call: TRBV12-3/TRBV12-4
d_call: TRBD1
cdr3_aa: ASSGQAGQPQH

v_call: TRBV28
d_call: TRBD2
cdr3_aa: ASSSGLAVYNEQF

v_call: TRBV7-8
d_call: .
cdr3_aa: ASSLSLTGRGGSTEAF

v_call: TRBV29-1
d_call: TRBD2
cdr3_aa: SVEMVGGRAGNEQF

v_call: TRBV9
d_call: .
cdr3_aa: ASSVDNKNIQY

v_call: TRBV27
d_call: TRBD1
cdr3_aa: ASRDRAITDTQY

v_call: TRBV7-2
d_call: .
cdr3_aa: ASSDHVHGSH

v_call: TRBV12-3/TRBV12-4
d_call: TRBD1
cdr3_aa: ASSSQPGTANTGELF

v_call: TRBV4-3
d_call: TRBD2
cdr3_aa: ASSQGTSGEYEQY

v_call: TRBV6-6
d_call: TRBD1
cdr3_aa: ASSKGTEEAF

v_call: TRBV7-9
d_call: TRBD2
cdr3_aa: ASSLGLAGGGGEQF

v_call: TRBV20-1
d_call: TRBD1
cdr3_aa: SANRDREYEQY

v_call: TRBV7-2
d_call: .
cdr3_aa: ASSLEPRLVDEQY

v_call: TRBV3-1
d_call: .
cdr3_aa: ASSQDFGVRGVDEQF

v_call: TRBV18
d_call: TRBD2
cdr3_aa: ASSPSSPGTSGRFEQF

v_call: TRBV5-1
d_call: .
cdr3_aa: ASSFGQADQPQH

v_call: TRBV12-5
d_call: .
cdr3_aa: ASGLAGAAQTTDTQY

v_call: TRBV6-5
d_call: .
cdr3_aa: ASSSLGGSSSYNEQF

v_call: TRBV29-1
d_call: .
cdr3_aa: SVATGGKAEAF

v_call: TRBV3-1
d_call: .
cdr3_aa: ASSPEGGISGGSYNEQF

v_call: TRBV5-1
d_call: .
cdr3_aa: ASSLSTGNTGELF

v_call: TRBV18
d_call: .
cdr3_aa: ASSSTVVSNQPQH

v_call: TRBV5-1
d_call: TRBD1
cdr3_aa: ASSHGQGSETQY

v_call: TRBV6-6
d_call: .
cdr3_aa: ASSRGWRGDSYEQY

v_call: TRBV10-2
d_call: .
cdr3_aa: ASSVGGERY

v_call: TRBV7-9
d_call: .
cdr3_aa: ASSLRMDRNNEKLF

v_call: TRBV14
d_call: .
cdr3_aa: ASSLGTQYNEQF

v_call: TRBV27
d_call: .
cdr3_aa: ASSLTVYTEAF

v_call: TRBV29-1
d_call: .
cdr3_aa: SVGDTINYGYT

v_call: TRBV20-1
d_call: TRBD2
cdr3_aa: SASSGLASHNEQF

v_call: TRBV7-2
d_call: .
cdr3_aa: ASGFPQTANTEAF

v_call: TRBV7-9
d_call: .
cdr3_aa: ASSSHVDTQY

v_call: TRBV20-1
d_call: .
cdr3_aa: SARDMRADTDTQY

v_call: TRBV15
d_call: TRBD2
cdr3_aa: ATSRRGAMYNEQF

v_call: TRBV20-1
d_call: TRBD2
cdr3_aa: SAGLAGGPGNEQF

v_call: TRBV28
d_call: .
cdr3_aa: ASTPWGTKGPNTEAF

v_call: TRBV29-1
d_call: .
cdr3_aa: SGWQNYEQY

v_call: TRBV27
d_call: .
cdr3_aa: ASSPTGRYSNQPQH

v_call: TRBV28
d_call: .
cdr3_aa: ASSFPGGYGWSTEAF

v_call: TRBV20-1
d_call: TRBD1
cdr3_aa: SATRQGEQETQY

v_call: TRBV4-2
d_call: TRBD1
cdr3_aa: ASSQRTGDNTGELF

v_call: TRBV19
d_call: TRBD1
cdr3_aa: ASSIRQGSGPQH

v_call: TRBV28
d_call: .
cdr3_aa: ASSLLTPVDYT

v_call: TRBV9
d_call: .
cdr3_aa: ASSVGSGPTNQPQH

v_call: TRBV30
d_call: .
cdr3_aa: AWSVSPGRETQY

v_call: TRBV6-1
d_call: .
cdr3_aa: ASSDNGRGTEMNTEAF

v_call: TRBV6-6
d_call: TRBD2
cdr3_aa: ASSYGGSESTDTQY

v_call: TRBV28
d_call: TRBD2
cdr3_aa: ASSLLGGRGTDTQY

v_call: TRBV12-3/TRBV12-4
d_call: TRBD1
cdr3_aa: ASSFRQGDNYGYT

v_call: TRBV6-5
d_call: .
cdr3_aa: ASGPPYEQY

v_call: TRBV12-3/TRBV12-4
d_call: .
cdr3_aa: ASSLGGGNTEAF

v_call: TRBV27
d_call: .
cdr3_aa: ASSPTGAIYGYT